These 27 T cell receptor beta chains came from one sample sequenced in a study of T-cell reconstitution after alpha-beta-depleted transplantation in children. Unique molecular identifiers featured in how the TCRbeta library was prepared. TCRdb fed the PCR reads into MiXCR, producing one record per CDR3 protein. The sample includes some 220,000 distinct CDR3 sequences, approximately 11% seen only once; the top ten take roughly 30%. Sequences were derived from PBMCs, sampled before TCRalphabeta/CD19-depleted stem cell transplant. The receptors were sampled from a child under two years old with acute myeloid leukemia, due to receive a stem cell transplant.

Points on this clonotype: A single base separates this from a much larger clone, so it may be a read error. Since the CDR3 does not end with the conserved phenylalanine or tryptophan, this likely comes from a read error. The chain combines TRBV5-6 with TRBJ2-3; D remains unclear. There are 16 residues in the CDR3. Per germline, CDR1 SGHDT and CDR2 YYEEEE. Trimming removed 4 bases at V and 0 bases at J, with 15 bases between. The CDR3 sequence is CASSLPSEFSTDTQYY. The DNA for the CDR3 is TGTGCCAGCAGCCTGCCATCAGAATTTAGCACAGATACGCAGTATTAT.

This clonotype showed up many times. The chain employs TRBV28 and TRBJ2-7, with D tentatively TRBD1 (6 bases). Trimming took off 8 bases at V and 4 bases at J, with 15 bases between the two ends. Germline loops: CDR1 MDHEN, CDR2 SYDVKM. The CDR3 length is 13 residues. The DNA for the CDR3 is TGTGCCAGCGGTTCGGGACAAGAATACGAGCAGTACTTC. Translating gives CASGSGQEYEQYF.

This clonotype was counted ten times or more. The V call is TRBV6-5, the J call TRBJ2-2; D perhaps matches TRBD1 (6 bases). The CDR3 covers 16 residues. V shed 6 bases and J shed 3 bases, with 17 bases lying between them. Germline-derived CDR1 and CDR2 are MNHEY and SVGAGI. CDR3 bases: TGTGCCAGCAGGTTTCTCAGGGGCCGGGACACCGGGGAGCTGTTTTTT. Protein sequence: CASRFLRGRDTGELFF.

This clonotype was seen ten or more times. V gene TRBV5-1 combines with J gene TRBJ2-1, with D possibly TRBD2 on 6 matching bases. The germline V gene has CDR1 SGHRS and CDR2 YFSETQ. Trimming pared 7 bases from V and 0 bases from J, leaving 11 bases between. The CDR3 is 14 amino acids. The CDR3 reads CASAGSSSYNEQFF. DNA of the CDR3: TGCGCCAGCGCGGGGTCGAGCTCCTACAATGAGCAGTTCTTC.

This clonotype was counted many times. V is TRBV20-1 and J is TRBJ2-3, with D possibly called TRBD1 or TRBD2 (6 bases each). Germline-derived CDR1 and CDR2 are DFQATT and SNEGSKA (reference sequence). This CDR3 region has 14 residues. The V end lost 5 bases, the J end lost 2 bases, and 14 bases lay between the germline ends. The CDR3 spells CSAVKGGSTDTQYF. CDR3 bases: TGCAGTGCTGTTAAGGGGGGTTCCACAGATACGCAGTATTTT.

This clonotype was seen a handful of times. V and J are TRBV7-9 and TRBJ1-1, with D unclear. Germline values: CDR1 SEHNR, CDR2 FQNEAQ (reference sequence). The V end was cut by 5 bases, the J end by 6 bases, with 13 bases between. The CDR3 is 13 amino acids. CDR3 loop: CASSLEEGAEAFF. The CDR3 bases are TGTGCCAGCAGCCTAGAGGAGGGCGCTGAAGCTTTCTTT.

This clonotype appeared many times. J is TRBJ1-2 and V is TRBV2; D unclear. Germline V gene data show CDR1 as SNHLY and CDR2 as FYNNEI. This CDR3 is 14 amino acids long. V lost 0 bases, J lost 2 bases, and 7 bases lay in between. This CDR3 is CASSEAGTNYGYTF. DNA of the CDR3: TGTGCCAGCAGTGAAGCGGGCACGAACTATGGCTACACCTTC.

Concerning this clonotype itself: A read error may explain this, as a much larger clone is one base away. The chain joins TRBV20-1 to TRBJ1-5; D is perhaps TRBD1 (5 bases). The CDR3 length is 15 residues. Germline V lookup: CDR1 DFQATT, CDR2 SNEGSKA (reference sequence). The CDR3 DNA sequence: TGCAGTGCTCTTACTGGGGGAGGGAGAAATCGGCCCCAGCATTTT. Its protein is CSALTGGGRNRPQHF.

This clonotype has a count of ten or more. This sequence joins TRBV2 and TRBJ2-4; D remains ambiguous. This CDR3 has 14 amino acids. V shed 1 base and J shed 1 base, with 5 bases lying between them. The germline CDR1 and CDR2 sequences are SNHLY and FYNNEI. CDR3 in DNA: TGTGCCAGCAGTGAAGGGCAGGCCAAAAACATTCAGTACTTC. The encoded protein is CASSEGQAKNIQYF.

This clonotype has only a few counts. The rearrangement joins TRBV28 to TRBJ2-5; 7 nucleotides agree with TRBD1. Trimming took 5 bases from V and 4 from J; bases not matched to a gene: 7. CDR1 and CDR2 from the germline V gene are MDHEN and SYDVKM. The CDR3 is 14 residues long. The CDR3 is CASSRGQDRETQYF. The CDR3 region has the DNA TGTGCCAGCAGTCGCGGACAGGACCGAGAGACCCAGTACTTC.

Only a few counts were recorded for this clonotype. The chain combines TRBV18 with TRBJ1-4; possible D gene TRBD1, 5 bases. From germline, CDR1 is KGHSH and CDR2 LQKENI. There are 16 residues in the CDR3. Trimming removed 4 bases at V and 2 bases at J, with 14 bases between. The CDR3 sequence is CASSRNRDGTNEKLFF. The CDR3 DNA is TGTGCCAGCTCACGCAACCGGGACGGCACTAATGAAAAACTGTTTTTT.

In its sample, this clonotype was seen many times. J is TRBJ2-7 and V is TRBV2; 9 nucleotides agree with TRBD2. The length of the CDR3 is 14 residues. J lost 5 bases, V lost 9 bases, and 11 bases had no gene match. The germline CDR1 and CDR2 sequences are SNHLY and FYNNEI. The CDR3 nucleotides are TGTGCCAGAGGGGGGCCTAGCGGGATCGACGAGCAGTACTTC. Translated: CARGGPSGIDEQYF.

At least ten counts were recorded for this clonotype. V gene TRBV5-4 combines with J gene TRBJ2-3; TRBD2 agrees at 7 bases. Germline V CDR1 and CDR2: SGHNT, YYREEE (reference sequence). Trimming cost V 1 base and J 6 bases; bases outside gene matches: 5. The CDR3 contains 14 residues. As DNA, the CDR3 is TGTGCCAGCAGCTTGAGCGGGGTCCGGGATACGCAGTATTTT. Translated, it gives CASSLSGVRDTQYF.

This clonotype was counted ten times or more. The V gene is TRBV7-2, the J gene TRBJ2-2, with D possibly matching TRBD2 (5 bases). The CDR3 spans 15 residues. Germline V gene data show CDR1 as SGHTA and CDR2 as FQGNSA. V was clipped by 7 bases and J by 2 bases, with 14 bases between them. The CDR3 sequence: CASTLRAANTGELFF. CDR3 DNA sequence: TGTGCCAGCACCTTGCGGGCAGCTAACACCGGGGAGCTGTTTTTT.

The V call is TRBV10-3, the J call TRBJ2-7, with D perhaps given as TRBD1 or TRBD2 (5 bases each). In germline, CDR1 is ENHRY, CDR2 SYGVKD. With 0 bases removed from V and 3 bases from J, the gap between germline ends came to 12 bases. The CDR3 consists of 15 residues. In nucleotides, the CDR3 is TGTGCCATCAGTGAGTCCAACGGGGCCAACTACGAGCAGTACTTC. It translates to CAISESNGANYEQYF.

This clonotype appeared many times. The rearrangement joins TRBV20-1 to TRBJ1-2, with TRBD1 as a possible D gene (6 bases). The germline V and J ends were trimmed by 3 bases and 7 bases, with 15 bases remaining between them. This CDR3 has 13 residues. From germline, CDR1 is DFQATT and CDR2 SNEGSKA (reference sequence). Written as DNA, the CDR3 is TGCAGTGCTAGCGGCGAGGGGGGTCGTGGCTACACCTTC. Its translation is CSASGEGGRGYTF.

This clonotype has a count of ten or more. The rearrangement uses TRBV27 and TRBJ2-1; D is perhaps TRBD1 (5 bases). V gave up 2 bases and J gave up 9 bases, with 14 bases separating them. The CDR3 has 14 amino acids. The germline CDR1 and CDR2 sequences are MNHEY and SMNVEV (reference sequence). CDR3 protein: CASSLRQGLGEQFF. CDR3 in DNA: TGTGCCAGCAGTTTACGTCAGGGCCTGGGTGAGCAGTTCTTC.

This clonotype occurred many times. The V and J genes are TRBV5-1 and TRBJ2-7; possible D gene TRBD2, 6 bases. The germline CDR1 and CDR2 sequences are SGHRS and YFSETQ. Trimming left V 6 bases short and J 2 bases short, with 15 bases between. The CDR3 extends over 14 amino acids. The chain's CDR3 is CASTRELDPYEQYF. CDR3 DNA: TGCGCCAGCACCCGGGAGTTAGACCCCTACGAGCAGTACTTC.

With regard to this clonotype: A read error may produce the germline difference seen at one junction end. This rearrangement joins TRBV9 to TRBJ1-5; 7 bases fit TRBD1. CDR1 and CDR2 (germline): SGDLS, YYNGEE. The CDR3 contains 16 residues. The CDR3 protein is CASSVDRDRCNQPRHF. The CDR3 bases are TGTGCCAGCAGCGTCGACAGGGATCGCTGCAATCAGCCCCGGCATTTT.

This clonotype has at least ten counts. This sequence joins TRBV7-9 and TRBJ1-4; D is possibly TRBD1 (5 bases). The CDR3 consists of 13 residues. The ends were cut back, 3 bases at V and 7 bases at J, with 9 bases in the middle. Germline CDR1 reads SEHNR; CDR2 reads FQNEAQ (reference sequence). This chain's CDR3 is CASSFIGVEKLFF. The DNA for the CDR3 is TGTGCCAGCAGCTTTATAGGGGTTGAAAAACTGTTTTTT.

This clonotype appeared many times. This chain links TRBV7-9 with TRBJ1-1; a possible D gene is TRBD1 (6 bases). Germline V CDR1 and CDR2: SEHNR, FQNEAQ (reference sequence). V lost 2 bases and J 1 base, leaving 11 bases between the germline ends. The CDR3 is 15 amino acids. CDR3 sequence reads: CASSLREGQNTEAFF. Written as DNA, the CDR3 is TGTGCCAGCAGCTTACGGGAGGGACAGAACACTGAAGCTTTCTTT.

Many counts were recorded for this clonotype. CDR3 protein: CSARAHGYTF. The CDR3 coding sequence is TGCAGTGCTAGAGCCCATGGCTACACCTTC. The chain uses TRBV20-1 and TRBJ1-2; D is undetermined. Trimming stripped 1 base from V and 6 bases from J, with 3 bases between. Germline assignment: CDR1 DFQATT and CDR2 SNEGSKA (reference sequence). The CDR3 consists of 10 residues.

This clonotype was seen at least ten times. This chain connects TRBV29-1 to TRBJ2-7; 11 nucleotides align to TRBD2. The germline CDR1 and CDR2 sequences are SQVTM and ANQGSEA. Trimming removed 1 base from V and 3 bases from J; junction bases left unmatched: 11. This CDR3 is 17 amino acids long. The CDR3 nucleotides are TGCAGCGTTGAAGGCAGATCTTGGGGACTAGCGGACTACGAGCAGTACTTC. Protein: CSVEGRSWGLADYEQYF.

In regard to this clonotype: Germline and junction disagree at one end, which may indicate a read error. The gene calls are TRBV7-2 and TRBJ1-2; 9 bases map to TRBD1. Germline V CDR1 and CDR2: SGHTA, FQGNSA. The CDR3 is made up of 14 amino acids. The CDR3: CANSPGQGLWDYTF. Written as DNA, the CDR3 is TGTGCCAACAGCCCGGGACAGGGCCTATGGGACTACACCTTC.

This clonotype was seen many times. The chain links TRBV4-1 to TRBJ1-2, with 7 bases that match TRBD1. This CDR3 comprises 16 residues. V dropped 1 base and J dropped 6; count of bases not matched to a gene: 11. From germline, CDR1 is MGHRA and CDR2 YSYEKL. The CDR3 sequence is CASSQAPPRGLNGYTF. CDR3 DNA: TGCGCCAGCAGCCAAGCCCCACCGAGGGGGCTGAATGGCTACACCTTC.

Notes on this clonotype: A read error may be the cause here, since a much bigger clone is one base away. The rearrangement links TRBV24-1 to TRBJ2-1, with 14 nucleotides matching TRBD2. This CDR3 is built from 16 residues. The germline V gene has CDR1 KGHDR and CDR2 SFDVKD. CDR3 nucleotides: TGTGCCACCGGTGACATAGGGACTAGCGGGAGCAATGAGCAGTTCTTC. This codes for CATGDIGTSGSNEQFF.

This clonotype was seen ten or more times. As DNA, the CDR3 is TGTGCCAGCAGTCCCGGGACAGGGTGGGATGAGCAGTTCTTC. The encoded protein is CASSPGTGWDEQFF. V is TRBV6-5 and J is TRBJ2-1, with TRBD1 identical over 9 bases. The V and J ends lost 5 bases and 8 bases, in that order; junction bases with no gene match: 7. CDR1 is MNHEY, CDR2 SVGAGI, per germline. The CDR3 runs 14 residues.